The next 30 T cell receptor beta chains were all read from a single sample in a study of blood T cell repertoires in COVID-19. The repertoire was sequenced with immunoSEQ multiplex PCR; TCRdb's copy has only in-frame clones and lacks some. In the table there are 35,000 to 50,000 clones, around 83% of which are singletons. The material sequenced was peripheral blood. These receptors were taken from a man between 60 and 75 years old with acute or convalescent COVID-19.

The J gene is TRBJ2-7, the V gene TRBV4-2; 8 positions agree with TRBD2. The germline gives CDR1 LGHNA, CDR2 YNFKEQ. V lost 2 bases to trimming and J lost 1 base; unmatched junction nucleotides: 1. This CDR3 contains 14 residues. CDR3 sequence (DNA): TGTGCCAGCAGCCAAAGCGGGAGTTCCTACGAGCAGTACTTC. It yields the protein CASSQSGSSYEQYF.

This chain joins TRBV28 and TRBJ2-7, with D perhaps matching TRBD2 (5 bases). In germline, CDR1 is MDHEN, CDR2 SYDVKM. Between the trimmed V and J ends, which lost 5 bases and 3 bases, there was a span of 8 bases. The CDR3 is 12 amino acids. The CDR3 region is CASSPRGYEQYF. The CDR3 DNA reads as TGTGCCAGCAGTCCTCGGGGCTACGAGCAGTACTTC.

This clone occurred once. V and J are TRBV6-5 and TRBJ1-2; 8 bases match TRBD1. CDR3 length: 13 amino acids. Trimming cost V 6 bases and J 8 bases; bases outside gene matches: 8. Germline loops: CDR1 MNHEY, CDR2 SVGAGI. The CDR3: CASRMDRERGYTF. As DNA, the CDR3 is TGTGCCAGCAGAATGGACAGGGAGAGGGGCTACACCTTC.

The gene calls are TRBV19 and TRBJ1-2, with D maybe TRBD1 (6 bases). The V and J ends lost 6 bases and 4 bases respectively, with 24 bases between them. The germline V gene encodes CDR1 LNHDA and CDR2 SQIVND (reference sequence). The CDR3 has 17 amino acids. The CDR3, as DNA: TGTGCCAGTAGACGGGAACAGGGTGGCCGGATTACCTATGGCTACACCTTC. This encodes CASRREQGGRITYGYTF. Drawing the rest from reference TRBV19 and TRBJ1-2, the complete variable domain is DGGITQSPKYLFRKEGQNVTLSCEQNLNHDAMYWYRQDPGQGLRLIYYSQIVNDFQKGDIAEGYSVSREKKESFPLTVTSAQKNPTAFYLCASRREQGGRITYGYTFGSGTRLTVV.

V usage is TRBV2 and J usage is TRBJ2-2; D is unresolved. Germline V gene data show CDR1 as SNHLY and CDR2 as FYNNEI. There are 13 residues in the CDR3. V was cut by 8 bases and J by 5 bases, with 12 bases left in between. DNA of the CDR3: TGTGCCAGCTTGGCGGCAAAGACCGGGGAGCTGTTTTTT. It yields the protein CASLAAKTGELFF.

V gene TRBV30 combines with J gene TRBJ1-4, with a possible D match to TRBD1 (5 bases). In germline, CDR1 is GTSNPN, CDR2 SVGIG (reference sequence). The CDR3 sequence is 15 residues long. Trimming took 2 bases from V and 3 from J, leaving 13 bases between them. The CDR3 loop is CAWSSPGIPNEKLFF. CDR3 coding DNA: TGTGCCTGGAGTTCACCAGGGATTCCTAATGAAAAACTGTTTTTT.

In this sample, this clone turned up once. The DNA of the CDR3 is TGTGCCAGCAGCTTATTAGAAGCGGGAGCCAAAAACATTCAGTACTTC. It codes for CASSLLEAGAKNIQYF. V and J are TRBV13 and TRBJ2-4, with D perhaps matching TRBD2 (6 bases). There are 16 residues in the CDR3. Germline CDR1 is PRHDT and CDR2 is FYEKMQ (reference sequence). Between the trimmed V and J ends, which lost 2 bases and 0 bases, there was a span of 11 bases.

Regarding this clone: This CDR3 is also generated by other DNA sequences in the sample. V is TRBV7-2 and J is TRBJ2-1; a weak D match, TRBD2 (6 bases). Trimming pared 1 base from V and 0 bases from J, leaving 7 bases between. The CDR3 is made up of 15 amino acids. The germline CDR1 and CDR2 sequences are SGHTA and FQGNSA. This chain's CDR3 is CASSLVGGSYNEQFF. The DNA for the CDR3 is TGTGCCAGCAGCTTAGTGGGGGGCTCCTACAATGAGCAGTTCTTC.

The V gene is TRBV2, the J gene TRBJ2-6; maybe TRBD2 (6 bases). The CDR3 runs 15 residues. CDR1 is SNHLY, CDR2 FYNNEI, per germline. The ends were cut back, 4 bases at V and 0 bases at J, with 7 bases in the middle. CDR3 nucleotide sequence: TGTGCCAGCAGTGTGGGAGGCTCTGGGGCCAACGTCCTGACTTTC. Protein: CASSVGGSGANVLTF.

This rearrangement joins TRBV7-2 to TRBJ2-1, with TRBD2 identical over 9 bases. V was pared by 3 bases and J by 6 bases, with 3 bases of the junction left unmatched. From germline, CDR1 is SGHTA and CDR2 FQGNSA. The CDR3 has 14 residues. The CDR3 nucleotides read TGTGCCAGCAGCTTTAGCGGGGGCTCCAATGAGCAGTTCTTC. This sequence encodes CASSFSGGSNEQFF.

V is TRBV2 and J is TRBJ2-7; D gene uncertain. Germline values: CDR1 SNHLY, CDR2 FYNNEI. The CDR3 runs 10 residues. V lost 7 bases to trimming and J lost 5 bases, with 6 bases between them. CDR3 DNA: TGTGCCAGCACACTTAACGAGCAGTACTTC. Residues: CASTLNEQYF.

This chain uses TRBV7-6 with TRBJ2-5, with D perhaps TRBD2 (5 bases). V lost 3 bases to trimming and J lost 3 bases, with 14 bases between them. CDR3 size: 15 residues. CDR1 is SGHVS, CDR2 FNYEAQ, per germline. The CDR3 nucleotides read TGTGCCAGCAGCTTCCAGACGGGATCGGAAGAGACCCAGTACTTC. Residues: CASSFQTGSEETQYF.

A few counts support this clone. J is TRBJ2-1 and V is TRBV6-4; D gene ambiguous. This CDR3 has 14 residues. The V and J ends lost 0 bases and 7 bases respectively, with 10 bases between them. CDR1 and CDR2 from the germline V gene are MRHNA and SNTAGT. The CDR3 DNA is TGTGCCAGCAGTGACTCAGAGGATCCGAATGAGCAGTTCTTC. This sequence encodes CASSDSEDPNEQFF.

The chain joins TRBV7-2 to TRBJ2-3; D is unresolved. CDR3 length: 13 amino acids. In germline, CDR1 is SGHTA, CDR2 FQGNSA. V was trimmed by 4 bases and J by 2 bases, leaving 7 bases between them. The CDR3 is CASSYKPTDTQYF. CDR3 in DNA: TGTGCCAGCAGCTACAAACCCACAGATACGCAGTATTTT. The complete variable domain, with remaining parts taken from reference TRBV7-2 and TRBJ2-3, reads GAGVSQSPSNKVTEKGKDVELRCDPISGHTALYWYRQSLGQGLEFLIYFQGNSAPDKSGLPSDRFSAERTGGSVSTLTIQRTQQEDSAVYLCASSYKPTDTQYFGPGTRLTVL.

The V call is TRBV4-3, the J call TRBJ2-2; the D is unclear. V lost 0 bases and J lost 7, with 12 bases in between. The CDR3 is 15 amino acids. Germline values: CDR1 LGHNA, CDR2 YSLEER. DNA of the CDR3: TGCGCCAGCAGCCAAGAACATACCTCAGGCGGGGAGCTGTTTTTT. It translates to CASSQEHTSGGELFF.

The rearrangement uses TRBV5-1 and TRBJ1-1, with D perhaps matching TRBD1 (5 bases). The V gene's germline CDR1 is SGHRS and CDR2 YFSETQ. The CDR3 is 14 amino acids. Trimming took 3 bases from V and 1 from J, leaving 10 bases between them. CDR3 nucleotides: TGCGCCAGCAGCTACAACGGGGGGAACACTGAAGCTTTCTTT. It translates to CASSYNGGNTEAFF.

The count of this clone is one. The CDR3 spells CATRGTGRQETQYF. The CDR3 nucleotides read TGTGCCACCCGGGGGACAGGGCGGCAAGAGACCCAGTACTTC. The rearrangement links TRBV5-6 to TRBJ2-5; 9 bases match TRBD1. The CDR3 extends over 14 amino acids. Germline lookup yields CDR1 SGHDT and CDR2 YYEEEE. The V and J ends lost 9 bases and 2 bases, in that order; junction bases with no gene match: 8.

V gene TRBV28 combines with J gene TRBJ1-6; maybe TRBD1 (5 bases). There are 13 residues in the CDR3. V lost 10 bases, J lost 6 bases, and 13 bases lay in between. Germline loops: CDR1 MDHEN, CDR2 SYDVKM. CDR3 sequence (DNA): TGTGCCACGAGGCGGGGCGGTAATTCACCCCTCCACTTT. This encodes CATRRGGNSPLHF.

This chain links TRBV5-5 with TRBJ2-4; 14 bases map to TRBD2. The germline CDR1 and CDR2 sequences are SGHKS and YYEKEE (reference sequence). The CDR3 is made up of 20 amino acids. The ends lost 4 bases at V and 8 bases at J; junction bases unmatched: 20. Here the CDR3 reads CASSPRLAGGRNLRRDIQYF. The DNA for the CDR3 is TGTGCCAGCAGCCCAAGACTAGCGGGAGGGCGGAATCTTCGACGGGACATTCAGTACTTC.

The V call is TRBV3-1 (or the pseudogene TRBV3-2), the J call TRBJ1-2; possibly TRBD1 for D (6 bases). The CDR3 loop spans 16 amino acids. CDR1 and CDR2 from the germline V gene are LGHDT and YNNKEL (reference sequence). V was pared by 6 bases and J by 3 bases, with 20 bases between. The chain's CDR3 is CASSPHRAGGDYGYTF. In nucleotides, the CDR3 is TGTGCCAGCAGTCCTCACAGGGCCGGGGGGGACTATGGCTACACCTTC.

This clone was observed once. The rearrangement uses TRBV5-4 and TRBJ2-3, with 10 bases aligning to TRBD1. Germline trimming cut 4 bases from V and 3 bases from J; bases unmatched to any gene: 5. The length of the CDR3 is 15 residues. The germline V gene encodes CDR1 SGHNT and CDR2 YYREEE (reference sequence). The CDR3 here is CASSQDRGKTDTQYF. CDR3 bases: TGTGCCAGCAGCCAGGACAGGGGGAAGACAGATACGCAGTATTTT.

The chain has TRBV30 and TRBJ1-3, with 9 bases matching TRBD1. Germline CDR1 reads GTSNPN; CDR2 reads SVGIG (reference sequence). This CDR3 is 14 amino acids long. The ends lost 6 bases at V and 8 bases at J; junction bases unmatched: 11. In DNA, the CDR3 is TGTGCCTGCGTACAGGGGGCTAAGGTGGACACCATATATTTT. Protein sequence: CACVQGAKVDTIYF.

V and J are TRBV15 and TRBJ2-7, with TRBD2 as a possible D gene (5 bases). From germline, CDR1 is LNHNV and CDR2 YYDKDF (reference sequence). V was trimmed by 0 bases and J by 7 bases, leaving 16 bases between them. CDR3 size: 15 residues. CDR3 nucleotide sequence: TGTGCCACCAGCAGAGATAATGAAGGGAGTGGGGAGCAGTACTTC. This gives the protein CATSRDNEGSGEQYF.

The chain carries TRBV19 and TRBJ2-3, with a weak D call TRBD2 (6 bases). In germline, CDR1 is LNHDA, CDR2 SQIVND (reference sequence). V was clipped by 7 bases and J by 4 bases, with 12 bases between them. The CDR3 runs 13 residues. In DNA, the CDR3 is TGTGCCAGTAATCTGGGCGGGGCAGATACGCAGTATTTT. Protein sequence: CASNLGGADTQYF.

This chain links TRBV20-1 with TRBJ1-1, with no clear D. The CDR3 runs 12 residues. V lost 3 bases, J lost 4 bases, and 9 bases lay in between. Germline lookup yields CDR1 DFQATT and CDR2 SNEGSKA (reference sequence). The CDR3 DNA reads TGCAGTGCTAGTCCGGGGATCACTGAAGCTTTCTTT. Amino acids: CSASPGITEAFF.

This chain links TRBV15 with TRBJ1-3; D is undetermined. V was trimmed by 8 bases and J by 0 bases, leaving 23 bases between them. Germline values: CDR1 LNHNV, CDR2 YYDKDF (reference sequence). The CDR3 has 18 residues. The CDR3 is CATDSAYTPPFSGNTIYF. In DNA form, the CDR3 reads TGTGCCACCGACTCAGCATACACCCCCCCCTTCTCTGGAAACACCATATATTTT.

The rearrangement joins TRBV15 to TRBJ2-2; D is ambiguous. V lost 6 bases to trimming and J lost 4 bases, with 12 bases between them. This CDR3 has 14 amino acids. Germline CDR1 reads LNHNV; CDR2 reads YYDKDF (reference sequence). CDR3 coding DNA: TGTGCCACCAGTTCCTCTGGCAGCACCGGGGAGCTGTTTTTT. The encoded protein is CATSSSGSTGELFF.

The V gene is TRBV6-1, the J gene TRBJ2-3; 10 bases align to TRBD2. V shed 5 bases, J shed 1 base, and the junction held 6 bases outside the gene matches. The CDR3 length is 16 residues. CDR1 and CDR2 from the germline V gene are MNHNS and SASEGT. CDR3: CASSQDLAGGTDTQYF. CDR3 nucleotide sequence: TGTGCCAGCAGTCAAGACCTAGCGGGGGGCACAGATACGCAGTATTTT.

In its sample, this clone was seen a few times. This sequence joins TRBV30 and TRBJ2-1, with 13 positions matching TRBD2. V dropped 3 bases and J dropped 6; count of bases not matched to a gene: 8. Looked up from germline, CDR1 is GTSNPN and CDR2 is SVGIG (reference sequence). The CDR3 totals 16 residues. CDR3 amino acids: CAWSPLTSGRANEQFF. The CDR3 coding sequence is TGTGCCTGGAGCCCACTTACTAGCGGGAGGGCCAATGAGCAGTTCTTC.

The chain joins TRBV18 to TRBJ2-7, with D tentatively TRBD2 (5 bases). Germline V gene sequence: CDR1 KGHSH, CDR2 LQKENI. The CDR3 consists of 13 residues. Between the trimmed V and J ends, which lost 4 bases and 5 bases, there was a span of 12 bases. CDR3 in amino acids: CASSLNREDEQYF. The CDR3 DNA is TGTGCCAGCTCACTAAATCGGGAAGACGAGCAGTACTTC.